What follows describes a single TCR beta chain. This clonotype was detected ten times or more. Its cognate antigen has yet to be identified. Base qualities are not provided; no much larger clone lies one nucleotide away. These data belong to a study of T-cell reconstitution after alpha-beta-depleted transplantation in children (TCRdb year 2016). Describing the broader study: The study quantitatively tracked T-cell immune reconstitution after TCRalphabeta/CD19-depleted allogeneic hematopoietic cell transplantation in children using TCR repertoire profiling.

Library preparation employed PCR. The sample was run on an Illumina HiSeq 2500. Molecular barcoding was employed in the preparation of TCR libraries, with unique molecular identifiers being used to normalize TCRbeta repertoire quantification. TCRdb reanalyzed the raw reads on its own, using fastp at Q25 for trimming and MiXCR for clone calling, and kept in-frame beta chains. A single entry per CDR3 protein holds the most common genes and DNA from its merged rows. The table for this sample lists some 280,000 distinct CDR3 sequences; 9.9% of them were counted only once. About 9.4% of the sample is in the top ten clones. The CDR3 has 12 amino acids, counting the end cysteine and phenylalanine. The only DNA kept is the CDR3, 36 bases in frame from the first base. Trimming takes 3 bases from V and 2 bases from J, and the germline ends sit 4 bases apart.

The V gene is TRBV12-3 or TRBV12-4 and the J gene is TRBJ2-5, with no confident D gene call. The clonotype originates from a human donor who donated a stem cell graft to a child with SCID. Source: PBMCs from the stem cell graft donor, taken from the stem cell graft. In nucleotides, the sequence is TGTGCCAGCAGTTTGGAACAAGAGACCCAGTACTTC. This gives the protein CASSLEQETQYF.